The 3 T cell receptor beta chains below come from one sample, sequenced in a study of T cells in Graves' hyperthyroidism and ophthalmopathy. TCR beta CDR3 regions were amplified from RNA. First-round RT-PCR with HTBI primers amplified the TCR CDR3 region. TCRdb recomputed calls from the multiplex PCR reads with MiXCR, one row per CDR3 protein. The sample carries more than 300,000 distinct CDR3 sequences, about 18% recorded once. The sample taken for sequencing was blood. These receptors originate from a man between 18 and 29 years old with Graves' ophthalmopathy.

On this clonotype: Mismatch with germline at one junction end may stem from a read error. The gene calls are TRBV18 and TRBJ1-2, with 8 nucleotides matching TRBD1. This CDR3 contains 14 residues. Per germline, CDR1 KGHSH and CDR2 LQKENI. The CDR3 DNA is TGTGCCAGCTCCCCACTCCAGGGGGCGGTTGGCTACACCTTC. It codes for CASSPLQGAVGYTF.

This clonotype has only a few counts. The CDR3, as DNA: TGCAGCGTTGGGTCGGGGACAGGGGACGAGCAGTACTTC. It is translated as CSVGSGTGDEQYF. The chain joins TRBV29-1 to TRBJ2-7; TRBD1 matches 10 bases. V lost 4 bases and J lost 5; bases outside the gene matches: 5. The CDR3 covers 13 residues. Germline CDR1 and CDR2: SQVTM and ANQGSEA.

Ten or more counts support this clonotype. The chain joins TRBV12-3 or TRBV12-4 to TRBJ1-2, with a weak D call TRBD1 (5 bases). This CDR3 is 16 amino acids long. The V gene lost 6 bases and the J gene lost 4 bases, with 21 bases spanning the gap. The CDR3 sequence is CASSRDGRQGGYGYTF. The CDR3 bases are TGTGCCAGCAGCAGAGACGGGCGCCAGGGTGGCTATGGCTACACCTTC.